This T cell receptor beta chain was observed in a study of OX40 agonist ivuxolimab in advanced cancers. Turning to the study itself: Prior anti-PD-1, anti-PD-L1 or anti-CTLA-4 therapy did not bar entry, and about 38% had some.

Using immunoSEQ multiplex PCR, the repertoire was profiled, and TCRdb retains in-frame clones only, with some absent. The sample holds roughly 40,000 clones, about 80% seen once. The specimen was CD4+ or CD8+ T cells sorted from blood, collected in a trial of the OX40 agonist ivuxolimab. The sequence derives from an adult with an advanced solid tumor such as melanoma, head and neck, liver or kidney cancer.

CDR3 nucleotide sequence: TGCGCCAGCAGCTTGGACACGACCCTAGGGCAGTACTTC. Its translation is CASSLDTTLGQYF. The J gene is TRBJ2-7, the V gene TRBV5-1; D uncertain. V was shortened by 0 bases and J by 9 bases, with 13 bases between the two germline ends. Germline V gene lookup returns CDR1 SGHRS and CDR2 YFSETQ. This CDR3 region has 13 residues.